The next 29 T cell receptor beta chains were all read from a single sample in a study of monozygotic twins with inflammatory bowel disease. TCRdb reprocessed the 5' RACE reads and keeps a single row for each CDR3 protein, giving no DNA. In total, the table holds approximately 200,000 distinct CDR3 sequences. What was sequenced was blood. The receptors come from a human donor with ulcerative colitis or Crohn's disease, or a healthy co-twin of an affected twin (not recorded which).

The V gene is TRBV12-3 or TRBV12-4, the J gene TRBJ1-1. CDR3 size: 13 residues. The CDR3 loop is CASSFSENLEAFF.

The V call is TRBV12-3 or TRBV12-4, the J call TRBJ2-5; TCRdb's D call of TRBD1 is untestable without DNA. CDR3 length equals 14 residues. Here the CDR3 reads CASSISGGQETQYF.

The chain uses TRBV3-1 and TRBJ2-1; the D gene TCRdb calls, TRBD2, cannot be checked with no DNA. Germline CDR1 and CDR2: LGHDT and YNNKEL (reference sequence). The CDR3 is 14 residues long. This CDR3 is CASRLAGGDNEQFF.

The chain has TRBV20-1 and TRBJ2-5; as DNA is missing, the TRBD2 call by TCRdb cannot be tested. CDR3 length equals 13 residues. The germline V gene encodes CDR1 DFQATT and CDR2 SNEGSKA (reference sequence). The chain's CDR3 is CSAPLAGGQTQYF.

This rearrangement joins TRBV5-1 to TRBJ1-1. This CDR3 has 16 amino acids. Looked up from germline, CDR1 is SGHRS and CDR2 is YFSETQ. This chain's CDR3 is CASSLSRVDLGTEAFF.

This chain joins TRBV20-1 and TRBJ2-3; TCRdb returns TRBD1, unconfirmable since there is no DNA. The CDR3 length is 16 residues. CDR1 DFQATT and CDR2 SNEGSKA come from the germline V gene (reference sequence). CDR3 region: CSARQTAQRGADTQYF.

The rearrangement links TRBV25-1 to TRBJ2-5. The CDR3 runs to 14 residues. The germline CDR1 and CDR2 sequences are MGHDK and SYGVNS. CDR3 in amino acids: CASSELGNGETQYF.

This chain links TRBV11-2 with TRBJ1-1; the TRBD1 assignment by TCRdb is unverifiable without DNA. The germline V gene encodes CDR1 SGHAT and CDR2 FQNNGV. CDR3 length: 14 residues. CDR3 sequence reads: CASSFIQGYTEAFF.

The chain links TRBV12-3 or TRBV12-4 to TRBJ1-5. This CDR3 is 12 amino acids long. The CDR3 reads CASSLESQPQHF.

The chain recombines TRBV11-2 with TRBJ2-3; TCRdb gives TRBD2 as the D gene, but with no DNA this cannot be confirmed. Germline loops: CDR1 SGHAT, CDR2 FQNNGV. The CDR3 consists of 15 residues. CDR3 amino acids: CASSWEGASTDTQYF. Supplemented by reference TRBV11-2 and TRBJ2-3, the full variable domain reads EAGVAQSPRYKIIEKRQSVAFWCNPISGHATLYWYQQILGQGPKLLIQFQNNGVVDDSQLPKDRFSAERLKGVDSTLKIQPAKLEDSAVYLCASSWEGASTDTQYFGPGTRLTVL.

The CDR3 loop reads CASSVGGAKDTQYF. The V and J genes are TRBV9 and TRBJ2-3; checking the TCRdb D call of TRBD2 is not possible without DNA. Germline lookup yields CDR1 SGDLS and CDR2 YYNGEE. The CDR3 runs to 14 residues.

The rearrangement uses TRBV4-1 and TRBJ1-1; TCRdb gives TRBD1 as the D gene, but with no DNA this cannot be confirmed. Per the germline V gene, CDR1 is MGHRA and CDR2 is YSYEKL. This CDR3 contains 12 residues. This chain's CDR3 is CASSPPGIEAFF.

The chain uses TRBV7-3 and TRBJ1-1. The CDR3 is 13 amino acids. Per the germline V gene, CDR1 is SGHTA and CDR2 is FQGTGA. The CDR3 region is CASSLARYTEAFF.

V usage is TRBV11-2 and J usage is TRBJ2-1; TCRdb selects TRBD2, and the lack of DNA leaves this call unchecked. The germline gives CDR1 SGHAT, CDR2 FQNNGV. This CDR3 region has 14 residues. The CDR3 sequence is CASSLDVAGGRRFF.

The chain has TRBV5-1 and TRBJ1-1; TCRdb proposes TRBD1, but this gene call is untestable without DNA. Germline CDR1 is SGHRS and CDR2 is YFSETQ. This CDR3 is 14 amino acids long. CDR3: CASSPTGVNTEAFF. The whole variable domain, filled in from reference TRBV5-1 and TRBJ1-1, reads KAGVTQTPRYLIKTRGQQVTLSCSPISGHRSVSWYQQTPGQGLQFLFEYFSETQRNKGNFPGRFSGRQFSNSRSEMNVSTLELGDSALYLCASSPTGVNTEAFFGQGTRLTVV.

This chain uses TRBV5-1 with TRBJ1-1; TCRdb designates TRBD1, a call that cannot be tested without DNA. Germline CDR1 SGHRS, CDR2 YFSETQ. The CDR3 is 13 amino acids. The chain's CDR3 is CASSLGPDTEAFF.

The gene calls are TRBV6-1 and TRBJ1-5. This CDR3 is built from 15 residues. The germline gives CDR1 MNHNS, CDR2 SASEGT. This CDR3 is CASNGRALGNQPQHF.

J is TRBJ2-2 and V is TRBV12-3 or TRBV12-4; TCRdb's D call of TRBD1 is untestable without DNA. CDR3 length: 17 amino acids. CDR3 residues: CASSLNMMDSLAGELFF.

CDR3 in amino acids: CASSPRGGALEQYF. The chain recombines TRBV12-3 or TRBV12-4 with TRBJ2-7; TCRdb designates TRBD1, a call that cannot be tested without DNA. The CDR3 consists of 14 residues.

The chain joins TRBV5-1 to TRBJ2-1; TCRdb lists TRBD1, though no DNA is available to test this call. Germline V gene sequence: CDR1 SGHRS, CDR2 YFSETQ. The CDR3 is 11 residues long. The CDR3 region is CASRTGALQFF.

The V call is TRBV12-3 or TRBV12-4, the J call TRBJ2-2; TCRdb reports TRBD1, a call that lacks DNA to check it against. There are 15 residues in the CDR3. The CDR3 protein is CASSWGPMYTGELFF.

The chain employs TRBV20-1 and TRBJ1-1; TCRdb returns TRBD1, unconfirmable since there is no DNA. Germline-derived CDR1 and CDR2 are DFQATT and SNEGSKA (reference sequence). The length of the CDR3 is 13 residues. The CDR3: CSARWGMNTEAFF.

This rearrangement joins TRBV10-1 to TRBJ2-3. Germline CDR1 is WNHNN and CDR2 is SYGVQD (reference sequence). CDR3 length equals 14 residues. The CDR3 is CASSEGSGTDTQYF.

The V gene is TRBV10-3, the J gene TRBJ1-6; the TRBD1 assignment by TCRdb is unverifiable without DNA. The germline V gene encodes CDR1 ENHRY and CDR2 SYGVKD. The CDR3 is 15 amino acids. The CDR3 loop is CAISETGRTNSPLHF.

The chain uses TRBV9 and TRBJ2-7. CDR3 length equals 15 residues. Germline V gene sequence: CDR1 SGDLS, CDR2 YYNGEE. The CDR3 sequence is CASSVAAGTSYEQYF. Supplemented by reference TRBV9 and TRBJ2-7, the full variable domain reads DSGVTQTPKHLITATGQRVTLRCSPRSGDLSVYWYQQSLDQGLQFLIQYYNGEERAKGNILERFSAQQFPDLHSELNLSSLELGDSALYFCASSVAAGTSYEQYFGPGTRLTVT.

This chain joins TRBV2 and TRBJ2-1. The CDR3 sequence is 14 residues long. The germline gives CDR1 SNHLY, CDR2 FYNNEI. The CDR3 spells CASSARGSYNEQFF.

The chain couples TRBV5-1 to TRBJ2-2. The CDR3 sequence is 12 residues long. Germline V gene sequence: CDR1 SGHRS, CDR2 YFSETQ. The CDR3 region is CASSRLGGELFF.

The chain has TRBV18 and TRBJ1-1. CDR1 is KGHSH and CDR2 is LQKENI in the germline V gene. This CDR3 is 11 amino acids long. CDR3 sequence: CASSPETEAFF.

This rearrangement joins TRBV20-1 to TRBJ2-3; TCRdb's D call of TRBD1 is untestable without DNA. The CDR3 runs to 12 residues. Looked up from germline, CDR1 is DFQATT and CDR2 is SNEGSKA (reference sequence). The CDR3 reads CTTDKREDTQYF.